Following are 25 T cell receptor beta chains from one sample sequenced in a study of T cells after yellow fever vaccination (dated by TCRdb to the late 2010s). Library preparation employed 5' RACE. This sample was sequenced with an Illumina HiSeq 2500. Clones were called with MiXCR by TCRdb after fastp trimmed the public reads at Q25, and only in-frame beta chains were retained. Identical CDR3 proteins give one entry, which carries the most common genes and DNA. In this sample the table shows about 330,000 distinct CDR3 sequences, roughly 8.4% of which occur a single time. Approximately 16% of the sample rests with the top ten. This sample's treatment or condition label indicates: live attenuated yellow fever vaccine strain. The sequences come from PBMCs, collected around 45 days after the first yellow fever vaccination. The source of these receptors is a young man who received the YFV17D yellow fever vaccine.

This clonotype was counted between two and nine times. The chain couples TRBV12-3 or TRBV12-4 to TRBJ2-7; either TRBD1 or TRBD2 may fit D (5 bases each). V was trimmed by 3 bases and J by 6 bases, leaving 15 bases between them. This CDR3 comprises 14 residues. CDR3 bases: TGTGCCAGCAGTTTTGGGGGAAGGAGGTCCGAGCAGTACTTC. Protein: CASSFGGRRSEQYF.

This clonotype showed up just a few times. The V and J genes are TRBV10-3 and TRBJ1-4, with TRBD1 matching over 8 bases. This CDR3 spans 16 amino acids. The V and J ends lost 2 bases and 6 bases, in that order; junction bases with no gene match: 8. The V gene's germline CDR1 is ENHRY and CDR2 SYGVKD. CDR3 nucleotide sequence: TGTGCCATCAGTGAGCGGGGTCAGGGGGCAGATGAAAAACTGTTTTTT. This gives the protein CAISERGQGADEKLFF.

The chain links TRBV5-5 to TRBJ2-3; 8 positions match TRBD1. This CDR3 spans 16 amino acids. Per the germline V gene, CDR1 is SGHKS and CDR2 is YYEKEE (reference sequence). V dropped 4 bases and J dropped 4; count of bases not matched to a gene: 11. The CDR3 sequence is CASSSPTGEASDTQYF. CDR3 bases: TGTGCCAGCAGCAGCCCGACAGGGGAAGCGTCAGATACGCAGTATTTT.

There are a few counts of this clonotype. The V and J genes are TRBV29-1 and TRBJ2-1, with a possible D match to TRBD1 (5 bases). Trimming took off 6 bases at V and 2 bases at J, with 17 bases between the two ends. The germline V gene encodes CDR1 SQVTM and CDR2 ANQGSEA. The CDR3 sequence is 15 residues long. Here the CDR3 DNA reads TGCAGCGTGTCTAAGGGGTCGCAGACCTACAATGAGCAGTTCTTC. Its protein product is CSVSKGSQTYNEQFF.

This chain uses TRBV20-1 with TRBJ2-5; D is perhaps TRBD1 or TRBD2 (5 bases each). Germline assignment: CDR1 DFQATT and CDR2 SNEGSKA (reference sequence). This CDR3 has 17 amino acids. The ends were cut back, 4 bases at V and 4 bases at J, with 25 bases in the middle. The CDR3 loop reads CSANGGAESHPGETQYF. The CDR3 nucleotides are TGCAGTGCTAATGGGGGAGCAGAATCTCATCCAGGAGAGACCCAGTACTTC.

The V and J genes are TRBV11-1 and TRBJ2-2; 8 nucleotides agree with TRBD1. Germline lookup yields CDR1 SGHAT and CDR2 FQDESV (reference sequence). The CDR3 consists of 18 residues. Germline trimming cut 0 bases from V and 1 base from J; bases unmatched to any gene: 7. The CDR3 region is CASSLAKTGAMNTGELFF. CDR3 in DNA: TGTGCCAGCAGCTTAGCGAAGACAGGGGCCATGAACACCGGGGAGCTGTTTTTT.

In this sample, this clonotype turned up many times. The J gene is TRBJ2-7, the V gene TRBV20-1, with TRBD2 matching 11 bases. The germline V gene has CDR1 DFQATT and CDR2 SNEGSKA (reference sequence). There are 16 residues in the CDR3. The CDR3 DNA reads TGCTGTGCTAGCGAGTCTAATAGCGGGGGGGCCTACGAGCAGTACGTC. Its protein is CCASESNSGGAYEQYV.

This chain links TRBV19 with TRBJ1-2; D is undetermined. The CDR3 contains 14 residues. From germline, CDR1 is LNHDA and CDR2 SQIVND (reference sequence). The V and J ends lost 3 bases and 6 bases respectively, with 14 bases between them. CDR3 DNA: TGTGCCAGTAGTATCGGCCTCCTCGAGGATGGCTACACCTTC. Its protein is CASSIGLLEDGYTF.

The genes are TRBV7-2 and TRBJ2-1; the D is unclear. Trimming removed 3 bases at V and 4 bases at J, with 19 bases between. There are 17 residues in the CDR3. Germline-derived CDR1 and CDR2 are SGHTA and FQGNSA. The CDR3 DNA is TGTGCCAGCAGCTTCAAAGGGTTGTCCCCTATATACAATGAGCAGTTCTTC. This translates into CASSFKGLSPIYNEQFF. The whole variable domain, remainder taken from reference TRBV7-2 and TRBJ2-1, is GAGVSQSPSNKVTEKGKDVELRCDPISGHTALYWYRQSLGQGLEFLIYFQGNSAPDKSGLPSDRFSAERTGGSVSTLTIQRTQQEDSAVYLCASSFKGLSPIYNEQFFGPGTRLTVL.

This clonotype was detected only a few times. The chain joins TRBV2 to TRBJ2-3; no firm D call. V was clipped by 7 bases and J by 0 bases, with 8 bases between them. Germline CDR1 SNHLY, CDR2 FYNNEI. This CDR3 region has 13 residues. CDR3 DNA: TGTGCCAGCAAAGGCAGGAGCACAGATACGCAGTATTTT. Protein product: CASKGRSTDTQYF.

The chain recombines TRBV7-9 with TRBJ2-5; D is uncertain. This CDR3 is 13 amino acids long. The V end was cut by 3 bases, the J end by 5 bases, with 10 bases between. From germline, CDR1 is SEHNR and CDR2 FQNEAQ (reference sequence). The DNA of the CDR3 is TGTGCCAGCAGCTTTTCACTCGGGGAGACCCAGTACTTC. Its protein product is CASSFSLGETQYF.

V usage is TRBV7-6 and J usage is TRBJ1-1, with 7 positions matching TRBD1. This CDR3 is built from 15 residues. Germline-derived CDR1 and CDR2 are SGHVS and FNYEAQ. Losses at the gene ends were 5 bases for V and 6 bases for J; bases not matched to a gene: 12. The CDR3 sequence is CASSPERGLNAEAFF. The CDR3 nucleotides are TGTGCCAGCAGCCCTGAGAGGGGGCTTAACGCTGAAGCTTTCTTT.

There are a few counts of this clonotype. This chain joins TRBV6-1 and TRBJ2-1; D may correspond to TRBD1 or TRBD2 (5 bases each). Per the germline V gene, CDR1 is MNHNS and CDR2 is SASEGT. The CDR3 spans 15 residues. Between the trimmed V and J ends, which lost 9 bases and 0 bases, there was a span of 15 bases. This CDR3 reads CASARDQHSYNEQFF. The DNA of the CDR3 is TGTGCCAGTGCCCGGGACCAACACTCCTACAATGAGCAGTTCTTC.

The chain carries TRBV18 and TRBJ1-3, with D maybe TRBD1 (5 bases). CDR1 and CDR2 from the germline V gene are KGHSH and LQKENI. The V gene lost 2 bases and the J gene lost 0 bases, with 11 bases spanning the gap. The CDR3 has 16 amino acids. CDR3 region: CASSPGEGRSGNTIYF. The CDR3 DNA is TGTGCCAGCTCACCAGGGGAGGGACGCTCTGGAAACACCATATATTTT. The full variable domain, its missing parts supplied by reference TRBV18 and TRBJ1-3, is NAGVMQNPRHLVRRRGQEARLRCSPMKGHSHVYWYRQLPEEGLKFMVYLQKENIIDESGMPKERFSAEFPKEGPSILRIQQVVRGDSAAYFCASSPGEGRSGNTIYFGEGSWLTVV.

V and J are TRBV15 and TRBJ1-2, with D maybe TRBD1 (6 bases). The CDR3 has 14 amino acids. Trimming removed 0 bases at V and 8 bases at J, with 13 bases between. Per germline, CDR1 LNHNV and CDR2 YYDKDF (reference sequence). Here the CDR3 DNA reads TGTGCCACCAGCAGAGAAACAGGGTTTTACGGCTACACCTTC. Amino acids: CATSRETGFYGYTF.

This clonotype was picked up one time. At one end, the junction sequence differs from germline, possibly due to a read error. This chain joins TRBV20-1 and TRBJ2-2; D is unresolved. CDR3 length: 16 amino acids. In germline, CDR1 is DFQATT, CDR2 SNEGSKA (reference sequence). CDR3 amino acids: CCARGLPRPNTGELFF. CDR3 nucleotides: TGCTGTGCTAGAGGCCTGCCACGTCCGAACACCGGGGAGCTGTTTTTT.

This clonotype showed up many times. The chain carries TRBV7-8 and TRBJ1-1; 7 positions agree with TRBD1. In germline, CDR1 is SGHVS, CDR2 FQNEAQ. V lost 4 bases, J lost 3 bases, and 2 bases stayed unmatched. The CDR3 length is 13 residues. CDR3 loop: CASSSDRDTEAFF. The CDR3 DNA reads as TGTGCCAGCAGCTCAGACAGGGACACTGAAGCTTTCTTT.

CDR3 loop: CSARAGGPSYTQYF. CDR3 DNA sequence: TGCAGTGCTAGAGCGGGGGGCCCCTCTTATACGCAGTATTTT. The chain joins TRBV20-1 to TRBJ2-3; perhaps TRBD2 as D (7 bases). The V end lost 1 base, the J end lost 7 bases, and 15 bases lay between the germline ends. The CDR3 extends over 14 amino acids. Germline-derived CDR1 and CDR2 are DFQATT and SNEGSKA (reference sequence).

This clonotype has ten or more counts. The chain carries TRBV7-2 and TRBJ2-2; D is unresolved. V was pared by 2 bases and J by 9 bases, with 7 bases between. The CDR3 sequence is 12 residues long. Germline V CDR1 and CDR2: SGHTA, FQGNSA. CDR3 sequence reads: CASSLPARELFF. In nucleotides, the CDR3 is TGTGCCAGCAGCTTACCCGCCCGGGAGCTGTTTTTT.

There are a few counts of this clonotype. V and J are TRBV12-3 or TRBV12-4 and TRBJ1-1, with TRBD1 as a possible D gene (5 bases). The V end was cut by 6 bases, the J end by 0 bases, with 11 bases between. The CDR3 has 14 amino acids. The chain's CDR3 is CASRFDSLNTEAFF. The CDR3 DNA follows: TGTGCCAGCAGGTTTGACAGCTTGAACACTGAAGCTTTCTTT.

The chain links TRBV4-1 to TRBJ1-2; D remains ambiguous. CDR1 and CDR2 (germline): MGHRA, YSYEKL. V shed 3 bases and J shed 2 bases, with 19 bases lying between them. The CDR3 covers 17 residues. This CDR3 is CASSQTSGKFQNYGYTF. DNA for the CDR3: TGCGCCAGCAGCCAGACCTCCGGGAAGTTCCAAAACTATGGCTACACCTTC.

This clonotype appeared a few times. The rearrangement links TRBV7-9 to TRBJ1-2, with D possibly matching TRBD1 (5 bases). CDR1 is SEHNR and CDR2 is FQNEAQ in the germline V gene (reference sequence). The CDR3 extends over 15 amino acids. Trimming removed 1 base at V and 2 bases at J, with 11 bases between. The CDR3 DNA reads TGTGCCAGCAGCTTAGAGGCCAGGGCAAACTATGGCTACACCTTC. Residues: CASSLEARANYGYTF.

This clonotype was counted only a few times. CDR3 coding DNA: TGTGCCAGTAGTATTCGACTAGCTTCGATCAGCTCCTACAATGAGCAGTTCTTC. Its protein product is CASSIRLASISSYNEQFF. The chain has TRBV19 and TRBJ2-1; 7 bases are a match to TRBD2. The CDR3 is made up of 18 amino acids. The V segment lost 3 bases and the J segment 0 bases; nucleotides outside the gene matches: 11. Germline V lookup: CDR1 LNHDA, CDR2 SQIVND (reference sequence).

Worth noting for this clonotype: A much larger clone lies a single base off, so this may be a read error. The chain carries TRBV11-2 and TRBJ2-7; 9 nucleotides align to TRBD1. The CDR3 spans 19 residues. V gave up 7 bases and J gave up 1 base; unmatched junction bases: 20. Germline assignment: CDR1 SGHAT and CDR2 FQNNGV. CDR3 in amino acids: CASNLGHYARGQGSYEQYF. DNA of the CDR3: TGTGCCAGCAACCTAGGCCATTATGCGAGGGGACAGGGATCCTACGAGCAGTACTTC.

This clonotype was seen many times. The CDR3 bases are TGTGCCAGCAGCACGTCCCATGACGTACATGGCTACACCTTC. Amino acids: CASSTSHDVHGYTF. This chain uses TRBV21-1 with TRBJ1-2; the D call TRBD1 from the table was never checked on the DNA. TRBV21-1 is flagged as a pseudogene. The CDR3 extends over 14 amino acids.